Shown below are 21 T cell receptor beta chains from a single sample sequenced in a study of blood T cell repertoires in COVID-19. Measured with immunoSEQ multiplex PCR; TCRdb has only the in-frame clones, and not every one. Of around 100,000 clones in the sample, around four fifths were seen once. Input material: peripheral blood. All receptors come from a woman in her seventies with acute or convalescent COVID-19.

The J gene is TRBJ2-7, the V gene TRBV13; a possible D gene is TRBD2 (6 bases). V lost 1 base and J lost 4, with 14 bases in between. The CDR3 is 15 residues long. CDR1 and CDR2 from the germline V gene are PRHDT and FYEKMQ (reference sequence). The CDR3 loop reads CASSLDGGILYEQYF. In nucleotides, the CDR3 is TGTGCCAGCAGCTTAGATGGCGGGATCCTTTACGAGCAGTACTTC.

This chain connects TRBV5-1 to TRBJ2-5, with 12 bases lining up with TRBD2. Germline V gene sequence: CDR1 SGHRS, CDR2 YFSETQ. V was pared by 2 bases and J by 0 bases, with 2 bases of the junction left unmatched. The length of the CDR3 is 16 residues. As DNA, the CDR3 is TGCGCCAGCAGCTTCACTAGCGGGGGGTACCAAGAGACCCAGTACTTC. It specifies CASSFTSGGYQETQYF. Full variable domain (remainder filled in from reference TRBV5-1 and TRBJ2-5): KAGVTQTPRYLIKTRGQQVTLSCSPISGHRSVSWYQQTPGQGLQFLFEYFSETQRNKGNFPGRFSGRQFSNSRSEMNVSTLELGDSALYLCASSFTSGGYQETQYFGPGTRLLVL.

The chain recombines TRBV5-1 with TRBJ1-2; 7 bases fit TRBD1. V trimming: 4 bases; J trimming: 3 bases; junction bases outside the gene matches: 6. Germline V gene sequence: CDR1 SGHRS, CDR2 YFSETQ. The CDR3 covers 14 residues. In nucleotides, the CDR3 is TGCGCCAGCAGCCGGAATGACAGGGACTATGGCTACACCTTC. This codes for CASSRNDRDYGYTF.

Worth noting for this clone: The conserved phenylalanine or tryptophan normally closing the CDR3 is absent here, so this likely arose from a read error. The limits of the CDR3 on the DNA are not certain, so only TCRdb's listed CDR3 is given. The chain employs TRBV1 and TRBJ1-1; no check of the table's D call, TRBD1, against the DNA was made. TRBV1 is shown as a pseudogene. Including both end residues, the CDR3 is 12 amino acids long. The CDR3 sequence: CTSSLARDKGQT.

The V and J genes are TRBV9 and TRBJ1-6; perhaps TRBD1 as D (6 bases). Germline-derived CDR1 and CDR2 are SGDLS and YYNGEE. V was shortened by 2 bases and J by 6 bases, with 12 bases between the two germline ends. This CDR3 contains 15 residues. CDR3 protein: CASSVTGSGNSPLHF. CDR3 nucleotide sequence: TGTGCCAGCAGCGTTACAGGGTCAGGTAATTCACCCCTCCACTTT.

This clone was counted only a few times. The chain combines TRBV6-5 with TRBJ1-5, with D hard to call. Germline CDR1 MNHEY, CDR2 SVGAGI. V dropped 8 bases and J dropped 0 bases, with 11 bases sitting between them. This CDR3 is built from 14 residues. The CDR3 loop reads CASLTRNSNQPQHF. The CDR3 DNA is TGTGCCAGCCTGACCAGGAATAGCAATCAGCCCCAGCATTTT.

This clone appeared a few times. The chain couples TRBV3-1 (or the pseudogene TRBV3-2) to TRBJ1-2; possibly TRBD1 for D (5 bases). CDR3 length: 20 residues. Germline V gene sequence: CDR1 LGHDT, CDR2 YNNKEL (reference sequence). Trimming removed 2 bases at V and 7 bases at J, with 32 bases between. The CDR3 sequence is CASSQLGGDLKTRLTVGYTF. The CDR3 DNA follows: TGTGCCAGCAGCCAATTGGGGGGTGATTTAAAGACCAGGTTGACGGTTGGCTACACCTTC.

The chain is built from TRBV3-1 (or the pseudogene TRBV3-2) and TRBJ2-6; 8 bases map to TRBD1. V shed 3 bases, J shed 2 bases, and the junction held 0 bases outside the gene matches. Germline V gives CDR1 LGHDT, CDR2 YNNKEL (reference sequence). This CDR3 is built from 15 residues. CDR3 amino acids: CASSQDRAGANVLTF. In DNA form, the CDR3 reads TGTGCCAGCAGCCAGGACAGGGCTGGGGCCAACGTCCTGACTTTC.

This clone was found a few times. The chain is built from TRBV7-3 and TRBJ2-3, with 10 bases identical to TRBD2. The J segment lost 1 base and the V segment lost 5 bases, leaving 6 bases of the junction unmatched. Germline-derived CDR1 and CDR2 are SGHTA and FQGTGA. This CDR3 is built from 16 residues. CDR3 region: CASSKGLAGGTDTQYF. CDR3 coding DNA: TGTGCCAGCAGCAAGGGGCTAGCGGGGGGCACAGATACGCAGTATTTT.

The genes are TRBV6-1 and TRBJ1-3, with a possible D match to TRBD1 (6 bases). The germline V gene has CDR1 MNHNS and CDR2 SASEGT. The CDR3 is 15 residues long. The V end was cut by 2 bases, the J end by 2 bases, with 10 bases between. The CDR3 sequence: CASSETGKAGNTIYF. In DNA, the CDR3 is TGTGCCAGCAGTGAAACAGGGAAAGCTGGAAACACCATATATTTT.

The V gene is TRBV19, the J gene TRBJ1-1; 9 bases are a match to TRBD1. With 6 bases clipped from V and 2 bases from J, the junction kept 13 bases outside the gene matches. Per germline, CDR1 LNHDA and CDR2 SQIVND (reference sequence). The CDR3 has 17 amino acids. The CDR3 DNA reads as TGTGCCAGTAGCCCCGTGGGGACAGGGCGGATTAACACTGAAGCTTTCTTT. Its translation is CASSPVGTGRINTEAFF.

The chain uses TRBV19 and TRBJ2-1, with 11 positions matching TRBD2. V was clipped by 3 bases and J by 9 bases; unmatched bases: 4. Germline CDR1 reads LNHDA; CDR2 reads SQIVND (reference sequence). The CDR3 totals 14 residues. The CDR3 loop is CASSIASGGLEQFF. CDR3 DNA sequence: TGTGCCAGTAGTATCGCTAGCGGGGGGCTTGAGCAGTTCTTC. Together with reference TRBV19 and TRBJ2-1, the CDR3 gives the full variable domain: DGGITQSPKYLFRKEGQNVTLSCEQNLNHDAMYWYRQDPGQGLRLIYYSQIVNDFQKGDIAEGYSVSREKKESFPLTVTSAQKNPTAFYLCASSIASGGLEQFFGPGTRLTVL.

V gene TRBV25-1 combines with J gene TRBJ2-3, with TRBD1 identical over 7 bases. This CDR3 is built from 16 residues. Germline CDR1 is MGHDK and CDR2 is SYGVNS. V was pared by 4 bases and J by 3 bases, with 10 bases of the junction left unmatched. This CDR3 is CASSGSVNRGTDTQYF. As DNA, the CDR3 is TGTGCCAGCAGTGGTTCGGTAAACAGGGGTACAGATACGCAGTATTTT.

The J gene is TRBJ1-6, the V gene TRBV7-3; possibly TRBD1 for D (6 bases). Germline-derived CDR1 and CDR2 are SGHTA and FQGTGA. The CDR3 has 15 amino acids. The V gene lost 5 bases and the J gene lost 0 bases, with 8 bases spanning the gap. The CDR3: CASSPDSSYNSPLHF. Here the CDR3 DNA reads TGTGCCAGCAGCCCGGACAGCTCCTATAATTCACCCCTCCACTTT. Combining the CDR3 with reference TRBV7-3 and TRBJ1-6 gives the whole variable domain GAGVSQTPSNKVTEKGKYVELRCDPISGHTALYWYRQSLGQGPEFLIYFQGTGAADDSGLPNDRFFAVRPEGSVSTLKIQRTERGDSAVYLCASSPDSSYNSPLHFGNGTRLTVT.

The chain has TRBV12-3 or TRBV12-4 and TRBJ1-2; D gene ambiguous. V was shortened by 3 bases and J by 8 bases, with 10 bases between the two germline ends. The CDR3 has 12 amino acids. CDR3 loop: CASSFWEEGYTF. CDR3 nucleotides: TGTGCCAGCAGTTTTTGGGAGGAGGGCTACACCTTC.

This CDR3 reads CASSSNREETQYF. The CDR3 bases are TGCGCCAGCAGCTCCAACAGGGAAGAGACCCAGTACTTC. The V and J genes are TRBV5-1 and TRBJ2-5; a weak D match, TRBD1 (6 bases). The V end lost 3 bases, the J end lost 3 bases, and 9 bases lay between the germline ends. From germline, CDR1 is SGHRS and CDR2 YFSETQ. The CDR3 is made up of 13 amino acids.

The chain employs TRBV15 and TRBJ2-2, with 10 bases identical to TRBD2. CDR1 is LNHNV, CDR2 YYDKDF, per germline (reference sequence). This CDR3 spans 19 amino acids. The V and J ends lost 1 base and 4 bases, in that order; junction bases with no gene match: 12. Here the CDR3 DNA reads TGTGCCACCAGCAGAGGCTCCCCCTCTAGCGGGGGACTCACCGGGGAGCTGTTTTTT. Its protein is CATSRGSPSSGGLTGELFF.

The V gene is TRBV2, the J gene TRBJ2-6; 7 bases are a match to TRBD1. The CDR3 totals 16 residues. V shed 8 bases, J shed 0 bases, and the junction held 7 bases outside the gene matches. The V gene's germline CDR1 is SNHLY and CDR2 FYNNEI. CDR3 amino acids: CASSRQGSSGANVLTF. DNA of the CDR3: TGTGCCAGCTCCCGACAGGGTAGCTCTGGGGCCAACGTCCTGACTTTC.

CDR3 nucleotide sequence: TGTGCCACCCAATCAGGGGCAAATTCACCCCTCCACTTT. Translating it yields CATQSGANSPLHF. The chain is built from TRBV15 and TRBJ1-6; the D gene is possibly TRBD1 (6 bases). Between the trimmed V and J ends, which lost 8 bases and 7 bases, there was a span of 12 bases. The germline V gene has CDR1 LNHNV and CDR2 YYDKDF (reference sequence). CDR3 length: 13 amino acids.

This clone was detected a few times. No conserved phenylalanine or tryptophan ends this CDR3, so it is likely a read error. The DNA is left out, because the CDR3 cannot be placed on it with certainty; the CDR3 is given as TCRdb lists it. The chain has TRBV19 and TRBJ1-1. Germline V lookup: CDR1 LNHDA, CDR2 SQIVND (reference sequence). The CDR3 adds up to 12 amino acids, both ends counted. The CDR3 protein is CASSISLGDLPL.

V is TRBV19 and J is TRBJ1-1, with D uncertain. Germline CDR1 LNHDA, CDR2 SQIVND (reference sequence). The V end lost 0 bases, the J end lost 3 bases, and 11 bases lay between the germline ends. CDR3 length: 15 residues. CDR3 bases: TGTGCCAGTAGTATAGACGGCGGACTGGACACTGAAGCTTTCTTT. As protein: CASSIDGGLDTEAFF.